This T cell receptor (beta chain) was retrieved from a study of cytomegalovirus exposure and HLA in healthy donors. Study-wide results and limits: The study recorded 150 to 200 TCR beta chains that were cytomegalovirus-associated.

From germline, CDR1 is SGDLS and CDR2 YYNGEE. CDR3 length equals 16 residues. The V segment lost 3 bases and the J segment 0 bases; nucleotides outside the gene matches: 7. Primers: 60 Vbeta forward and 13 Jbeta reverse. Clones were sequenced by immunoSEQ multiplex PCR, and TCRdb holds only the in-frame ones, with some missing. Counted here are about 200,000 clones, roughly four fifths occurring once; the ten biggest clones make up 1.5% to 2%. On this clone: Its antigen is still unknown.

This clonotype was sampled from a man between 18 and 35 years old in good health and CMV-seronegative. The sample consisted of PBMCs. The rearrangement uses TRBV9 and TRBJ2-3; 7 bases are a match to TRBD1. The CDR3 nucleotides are TGTGCCAGCAGCGAGGGGGCTTGGCGGAGCACAGATACGCAGTATTTT. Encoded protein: CASSEGAWRSTDTQYF.